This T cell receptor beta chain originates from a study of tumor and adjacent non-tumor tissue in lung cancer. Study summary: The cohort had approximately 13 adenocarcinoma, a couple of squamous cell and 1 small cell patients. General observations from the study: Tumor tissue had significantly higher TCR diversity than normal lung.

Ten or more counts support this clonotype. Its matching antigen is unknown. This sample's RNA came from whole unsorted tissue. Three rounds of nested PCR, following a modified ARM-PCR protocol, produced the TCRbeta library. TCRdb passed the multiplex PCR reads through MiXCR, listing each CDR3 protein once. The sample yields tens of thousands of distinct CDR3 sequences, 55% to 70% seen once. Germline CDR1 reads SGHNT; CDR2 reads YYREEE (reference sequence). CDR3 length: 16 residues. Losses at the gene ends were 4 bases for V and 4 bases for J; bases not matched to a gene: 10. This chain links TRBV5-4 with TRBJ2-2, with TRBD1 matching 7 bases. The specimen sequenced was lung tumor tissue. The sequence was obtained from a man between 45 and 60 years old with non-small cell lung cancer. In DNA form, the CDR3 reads TGTGCCAGCAGCCTAAGGTGGGGACAGCCCACCGGGGAGCTGTTTTTT. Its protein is CASSLRWGQPTGELFF.